These 29 T cell receptor beta chains originate from one sample sequenced in a study of Ad26.COV2.S vaccination and SARS-CoV-2 variants. TCRdb's table, derived via immunoSEQ multiplex PCR, lists solely in-frame clones and lacks some. The data hold about 250,000 clones, with over 75% observed a single time. Treatment described: some 20 received Ad26.COV2.S at low or high dose, single or two shots; roughly five received placebo; per-sample allocation not given. Sampling happened 63 days after the first vaccine or placebo injection. The input for sequencing was peripheral blood, taken in a trial of Ad26.COV2.S vaccine versus placebo. The source of these receptors is a person aged 18 to 59 who received the Ad26.COV2.S COVID-19 vaccine or a placebo.

The chain is built from TRBV13 and TRBJ2-7; TRBD2 is a possible D gene (5 bases). This CDR3 comprises 13 residues. Germline values: CDR1 PRHDT, CDR2 FYEKMQ (reference sequence). The V gene lost 5 bases and the J gene lost 0 bases, with 8 bases spanning the gap. Here the CDR3 reads CASSPDSSYEQYF. In DNA form, the CDR3 reads TGTGCCAGCAGCCCGGACTCCTCCTACGAGCAGTACTTC.

CDR3 sequence: CASSSQGMGSGYTF. In DNA, the CDR3 is TGTGCCAGCAGCTCACAGGGGATGGGTAGCGGCTACACCTTC. V is TRBV7-9 and J is TRBJ1-2; 7 bases are a match to TRBD1. The CDR3 totals 14 residues. Trimming cost V 4 bases and J 8 bases; bases outside gene matches: 10. In germline, CDR1 is SEHNR, CDR2 FQNEAQ (reference sequence).

V and J are TRBV5-1 and TRBJ1-2; TRBD1 matches at 9 bases. Germline values: CDR1 SGHRS, CDR2 YFSETQ. The CDR3 extends over 16 amino acids. With 4 bases clipped from V and 5 bases from J, the junction kept 12 bases outside the gene matches. CDR3 DNA sequence: TGCGCCAGCAGCGACATTCCAAAGACAGGGGGGTATGGCTACACCTTC. It yields the protein CASSDIPKTGGYGYTF.

The J gene is TRBJ2-7, the V gene TRBV2; 7 bases agree with TRBD1. Germline assignment: CDR1 SNHLY and CDR2 FYNNEI. This CDR3 is 12 amino acids long. The V gene end was trimmed by 10 bases and the J gene end by 2 bases; junction bases not matched to a gene: 5. In nucleotides, the CDR3 is TGTGCCACCTTGGACAGGACCTACGAGCAGTACTTC. As protein: CATLDRTYEQYF. Full variable domain (missing parts from reference TRBV2 and TRBJ2-7): EPEVTQTPSHQVTQMGQEVILRCVPISNHLYFYWYRQILGQKVEFLVSFYNNEISEKSEIFDDQFSVERPDGSNFTLKIRSTKLEDSAMYFCATLDRTYEQYFGPGTRLTVT.

V is TRBV7-2 and J is TRBJ2-7; 9 nucleotides align to TRBD1. The germline gives CDR1 SGHTA, CDR2 FQGNSA. This CDR3 contains 17 residues. The trim removed 1 base at V and 4 bases at J, leaving 11 bases unmatched. The CDR3 protein is CASSLDPGQGYGYEQYF. In nucleotides, the CDR3 is TGTGCCAGCAGCTTAGACCCGGGACAGGGATACGGGTACGAGCAGTACTTC.

This clone was seen just once. The genes are TRBV19 and TRBJ2-3; 10 bases map to TRBD2. Per the germline V gene, CDR1 is LNHDA and CDR2 is SQIVND (reference sequence). V was clipped by 7 bases and J by 3 bases; unmatched bases: 4. The CDR3 covers 14 residues. The DNA for the CDR3 is TGTGCCAGTAAGCCGACTAGCGGGACAGATACGCAGTATTTT. Translating gives CASKPTSGTDTQYF.

The V gene is TRBV12-3 or TRBV12-4, the J gene TRBJ1-3, with no clear D. This CDR3 region has 12 residues. The V gene lost 8 bases and the J gene lost 4 bases, with 9 bases spanning the gap. This CDR3 is CASGLVGNTIYF. DNA for the CDR3: TGTGCCAGCGGCTTAGTAGGAAACACCATATATTTT.

This clone was detected a few times. This chain joins TRBV14 and TRBJ2-1; D is unclear. The CDR3 extends over 15 amino acids. Germline V gene sequence: CDR1 SGHDN, CDR2 FVKESK. V was trimmed by 2 bases and J by 5 bases, leaving 13 bases between them. The CDR3 DNA reads TGTGCCAGCAGCCAATGGTTTGTGGGGAACAATGAGCAGTTCTTC. Its protein product is CASSQWFVGNNEQFF.

The J gene is TRBJ2-6, the V gene TRBV7-8; 9 bases line up with TRBD1. Trimming removed 8 bases from V and 0 bases from J; junction bases left unmatched: 8. This CDR3 has 17 residues. Germline lookup yields CDR1 SGHVS and CDR2 FQNEAQ. The CDR3 DNA is TGTGCCAGCGGGCCGGGACAGGGAAACTCTGGGGCCAACGTCCTGACTTTC. Protein: CASGPGQGNSGANVLTF.

Of note for this clone: The junction differs from germline at one of its ends, possibly a read error. The genes are TRBV7-7 and TRBJ2-5; the D gene could be TRBD1 or TRBD2 (5 bases each). The CDR3 covers 15 residues. Germline assignment: CDR1 SSHAT and CDR2 FNYEAQ (reference sequence). The CDR3, as DNA: TGTGCTAGCAGCTTAGTGGTAGGGACCCAAGAGACCCAGTACTTC. Translation gives CASSLVVGTQETQYF.

The chain couples TRBV5-1 to TRBJ2-7; 10 nucleotides match TRBD2. CDR3 length equals 15 residues. The J segment lost 3 bases and the V segment lost 3 bases, leaving 6 bases of the junction unmatched. CDR1 is SGHRS and CDR2 is YFSETQ in the germline V gene. The CDR3 DNA is TGCGCCAGCAGCTCCGGCGGACTAGCGGACTACGAGCAGTACTTC. It encodes CASSSGGLADYEQYF. Supplemented by reference TRBV5-1 and TRBJ2-7, the full variable domain reads KAGVTQTPRYLIKTRGQQVTLSCSPISGHRSVSWYQQTPGQGLQFLFEYFSETQRNKGNFPGRFSGRQFSNSRSEMNVSTLELGDSALYLCASSSGGLADYEQYFGPGTRLTVT.

DNA for the CDR3: TGTGCCAGCAGCTTCTCGGGGTCGCACACCGGGGAGCTGTTTTTT. It codes for CASSFSGSHTGELFF. The chain recombines TRBV5-5 with TRBJ2-2; D possibly corresponds to TRBD2 (5 bases). Trimming stripped 2 bases from V and 3 bases from J, with 11 bases between. The germline V gene encodes CDR1 SGHKS and CDR2 YYEKEE (reference sequence). The CDR3 contains 15 residues.

DNA for the CDR3: TGCGCCAGCAGCCAAACCGACATGGGACTAGCGGGAGCCAATGAGCAGTTCTTC. Amino acid sequence: CASSQTDMGLAGANEQFF. The V call is TRBV4-1, the J call TRBJ2-1; the match to TRBD2 covers 14 bases. CDR3 size: 18 residues. V gave up 2 bases and J gave up 6 bases; unmatched junction bases: 9. Per the germline V gene, CDR1 is MGHRA and CDR2 is YSYEKL.

CDR3 residues: CASSISGDKNVEQFF. CDR3 in DNA: TGTGCCAGCAGTATAAGCGGGGATAAGAATGTTGAGCAGTTCTTC. V gene TRBV2 combines with J gene TRBJ2-1, with TRBD2 identical over 7 bases. This CDR3 has 15 amino acids. Germline V gene sequence: CDR1 SNHLY, CDR2 FYNNEI. V lost 5 bases to trimming and J lost 9 bases; unmatched junction nucleotides: 13.

The chain recombines TRBV20-1 with TRBJ2-2, with 11 bases fitting TRBD2. With 3 bases clipped from V and 6 bases from J, the junction kept 3 bases outside the gene matches. This CDR3 spans 14 amino acids. Germline V gene sequence: CDR1 DFQATT, CDR2 SNEGSKA (reference sequence). Written as DNA, the CDR3 is TGCAGTGCTAGTAATAGCGGGGGGGCCGGGGAGCTGTTTTTT. Protein product: CSASNSGGAGELFF.

The chain uses TRBV29-1 and TRBJ1-2; 7 nucleotides agree with TRBD1. Trimming at V came to 5 bases and at J to 8 bases, leaving 14 bases not matched to a gene. The CDR3 is 14 amino acids. CDR1 is SQVTM and CDR2 is ANQGSEA in the germline V gene. CDR3: CSVPGVGGAGGYTF. The CDR3 coding sequence is TGCAGCGTTCCGGGGGTAGGGGGCGCGGGAGGCTACACCTTC.

This clone was seen once. The CDR3: CASSLGQALDEQFF. Here the CDR3 DNA reads TGTGCCAGCAGCTTGGGACAGGCCTTGGATGAGCAGTTCTTC. The V and J genes are TRBV11-2 and TRBJ2-1; TRBD1 agrees at 8 bases. The J segment lost 8 bases and the V segment lost 3 bases, leaving 6 bases of the junction unmatched. The CDR3 has 14 residues. The germline V gene has CDR1 SGHAT and CDR2 FQNNGV.

The CDR3: CASSRAVDEQFF. DNA of the CDR3: TGTGCCAGCAGCCGGGCAGTGGATGAGCAGTTCTTC. The V call is TRBV12-3 or TRBV12-4, the J call TRBJ2-1, with unresolved D. Trimming cost V 6 bases and J 8 bases, with 11 bases left between them. The CDR3 length is 12 residues.

The chain combines TRBV2 with TRBJ2-1, with a weak D call TRBD2 (5 bases). This CDR3 is 15 amino acids long. The V gene's germline CDR1 is SNHLY and CDR2 FYNNEI. Trimming took off 3 bases at V and 6 bases at J, with 15 bases between the two ends. The CDR3 reads CASSDRSGGGNEQFF. As DNA, the CDR3 is TGTGCCAGCAGTGATCGGAGCGGAGGCGGCAATGAGCAGTTCTTC. Full variable domain (remainder filled in from reference TRBV2 and TRBJ2-1): EPEVTQTPSHQVTQMGQEVILRCVPISNHLYFYWYRQILGQKVEFLVSFYNNEISEKSEIFDDQFSVERPDGSNFTLKIRSTKLEDSAMYFCASSDRSGGGNEQFFGPGTRLTVL.

V is TRBV5-8 and J is TRBJ2-3; TRBD1 might be the D (6 bases). Trimming shortened V by 1 base and J by 2 bases, and 14 bases separated the two germline ends. The CDR3 totals 16 residues. CDR1 is SGHTS and CDR2 is YDEGEE in the germline V gene. Written as DNA, the CDR3 is TGTGCCAGCAGCTTGTCGGGCAGGGGCATCACAGATACGCAGTATTTT. Translating it yields CASSLSGRGITDTQYF. The full variable domain, in which reference TRBV5-8 and TRBJ2-3 provide the parts outside the CDR3, is EAGVTQSPTHLIKTRGQQATLRCSPISGHTSVYWYQQALGLGLQFLLWYDEGEERNRGNFPPRFSGRQFPNYSSELNVNALELEDSALYLCASSLSGRGITDTQYFGPGTRLTVL.

The chain is built from TRBV3-1 (or the pseudogene TRBV3-2) and TRBJ2-3, with a tentative D call TRBD2 (5 bases). Trimming shortened V by 4 bases and J by 3 bases, and 11 bases separated the two germline ends. Per germline, CDR1 LGHDT and CDR2 YNNKEL (reference sequence). The CDR3 length is 14 residues. CDR3 DNA sequence: TGTGCCAGCAGCCGGTTCAGAGGGACAGATACGCAGTATTTT. Translated: CASSRFRGTDTQYF.

V and J are TRBV3-1 (or the pseudogene TRBV3-2) and TRBJ1-5; weak D call: TRBD1 (6 bases). CDR3 length equals 14 residues. Germline V gives CDR1 LGHDT, CDR2 YNNKEL (reference sequence). Trimming removed 4 bases from V and 2 bases from J, with 9 bases in between. The CDR3, as DNA: TGTGCCAGCAGCCGTCGACAGGGCAATCAGCCCCAGCATTTT. Residues: CASSRRQGNQPQHF.

The genes are TRBV10-1 and TRBJ1-5, with 7 nucleotides matching TRBD1. This CDR3 is built from 18 residues. The V gene's germline CDR1 is WNHNN and CDR2 SYGVQD (reference sequence). V dropped 8 bases and J dropped 0; count of bases not matched to a gene: 16. In DNA form, the CDR3 reads TGCGCCAGCCCACAATCAACAGGGGAGCCTTATAGCAATCAGCCCCAGCATTTT. This encodes CASPQSTGEPYSNQPQHF.

The chain employs TRBV11-2 and TRBJ1-4; 11 bases agree with TRBD1. The V segment lost 4 bases and the J segment 6 bases; nucleotides outside the gene matches: 7. The V gene's germline CDR1 is SGHAT and CDR2 FQNNGV. The CDR3 length is 16 residues. The CDR3 sequence is CASSSRTGGLYEKLFF. Here the CDR3 DNA reads TGTGCCAGCAGCTCAAGGACAGGGGGCTTGTATGAAAAACTGTTTTTT.

This clone was picked up a small number of times. This sequence joins TRBV2 and TRBJ1-5, with D maybe TRBD1 (6 bases). Trimming cost V 4 bases and J 5 bases, with 21 bases left between them. CDR3 length: 17 amino acids. Germline assignment: CDR1 SNHLY and CDR2 FYNNEI. Here the CDR3 reads CASSGVGITGPDQPQHF. DNA for the CDR3: TGTGCCAGCAGTGGCGTGGGAATTACAGGGCCCGATCAGCCCCAGCATTTT.

This chain uses TRBV7-3 with TRBJ2-1, with a weak D call TRBD2 (6 bases). The germline CDR1 and CDR2 sequences are SGHTA and FQGTGA. The CDR3 spans 13 residues. The ends were cut back, 5 bases at V and 9 bases at J, with 14 bases in the middle. The CDR3 nucleotides read TGTGCCAGCAGCCGGGACTCGACTTCTGAGCAGTTCTTC. It specifies CASSRDSTSEQFF.

This clone occurred once. The junction differs from germline at one of its ends, possibly a read error. V gene TRBV3-1 (or the pseudogene TRBV3-2) combines with J gene TRBJ2-7; the D gene is possibly TRBD2 (6 bases). The germline CDR1 and CDR2 sequences are LGHDT and YNNKEL (reference sequence). The CDR3 is made up of 13 amino acids. Here the CDR3 reads CASSVGQLGGSSF. Here the CDR3 DNA reads TGTGCCAGCAGCGTAGGTCAGTTGGGGGGAAGTAGCTTC.

This clone was found once. The rearrangement links TRBV28 to TRBJ2-7; D remains ambiguous. Germline V gene data show CDR1 as MDHEN and CDR2 as SYDVKM. The CDR3 covers 13 residues. The V end was cut by 10 bases, the J end by 1 base, with 14 bases between. The CDR3 spells CATLVTTSYEQYF. The CDR3 nucleotides are TGTGCCACCCTTGTGACGACTTCCTACGAGCAGTACTTC.

The rearrangement joins TRBV29-1 to TRBJ2-5, with TRBD2 identical over 7 bases. Germline V gives CDR1 SQVTM, CDR2 ANQGSEA. The CDR3 runs 12 residues. Germline trimming cut 4 bases from V and 2 bases from J; bases unmatched to any gene: 1. This CDR3 is CSVAGLQETQYF. In DNA form, the CDR3 reads TGCAGCGTTGCGGGACTACAAGAGACCCAGTACTTC.